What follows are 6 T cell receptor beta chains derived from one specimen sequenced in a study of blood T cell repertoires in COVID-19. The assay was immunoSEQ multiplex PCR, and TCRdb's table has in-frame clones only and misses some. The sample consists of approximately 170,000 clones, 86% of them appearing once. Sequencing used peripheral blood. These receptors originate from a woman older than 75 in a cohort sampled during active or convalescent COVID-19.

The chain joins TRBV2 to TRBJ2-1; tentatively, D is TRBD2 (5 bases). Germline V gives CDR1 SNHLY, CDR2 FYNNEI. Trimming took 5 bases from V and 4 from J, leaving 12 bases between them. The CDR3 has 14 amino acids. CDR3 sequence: CASSPRTGYNEQFF. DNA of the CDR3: TGTGCCAGCAGTCCTCGGACGGGATACAATGAGCAGTTCTTC.

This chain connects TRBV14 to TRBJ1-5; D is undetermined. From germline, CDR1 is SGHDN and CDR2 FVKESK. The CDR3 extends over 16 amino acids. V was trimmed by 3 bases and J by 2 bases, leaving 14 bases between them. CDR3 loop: CASSHRRTGGNQPQHF. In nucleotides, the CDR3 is TGTGCCAGCAGCCATCGTAGAACGGGTGGCAATCAGCCCCAGCATTTT.

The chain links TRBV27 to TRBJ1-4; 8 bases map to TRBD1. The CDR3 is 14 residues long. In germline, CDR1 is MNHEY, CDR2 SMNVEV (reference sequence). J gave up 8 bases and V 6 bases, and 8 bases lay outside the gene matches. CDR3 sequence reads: CASRPGTGGEKLFF. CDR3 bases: TGTGCCAGCAGGCCCGGGACAGGAGGGGAAAAACTGTTTTTT.

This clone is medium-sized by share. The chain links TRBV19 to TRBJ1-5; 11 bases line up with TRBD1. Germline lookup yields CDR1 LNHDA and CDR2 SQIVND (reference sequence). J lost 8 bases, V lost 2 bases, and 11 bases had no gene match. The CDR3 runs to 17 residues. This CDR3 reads CASSITPGQGAEEPQHF. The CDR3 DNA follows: TGTGCCAGTAGTATAACCCCCGGACAGGGGGCGGAGGAGCCCCAGCATTTT.

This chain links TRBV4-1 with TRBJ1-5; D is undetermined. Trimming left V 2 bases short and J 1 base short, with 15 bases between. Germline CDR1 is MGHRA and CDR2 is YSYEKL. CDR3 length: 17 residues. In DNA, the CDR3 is TGCGCCAGCAGCCAATGGGGAGGACGAGGGAGCAATCAGCCCCAGCATTTT. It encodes CASSQWGGRGSNQPQHF.

The CDR3 loop is CASSLEGQGSYGYTF. The CDR3, as DNA: TGCGCCAGCAGCTTGGAGGGGCAGGGGTCCTATGGCTACACCTTC. The chain carries TRBV5-1 and TRBJ1-2, with D possibly TRBD1 on 6 matching bases. V lost 0 bases to trimming and J lost 4 bases, with 13 bases between them. This CDR3 spans 15 amino acids. Germline V gives CDR1 SGHRS, CDR2 YFSETQ.